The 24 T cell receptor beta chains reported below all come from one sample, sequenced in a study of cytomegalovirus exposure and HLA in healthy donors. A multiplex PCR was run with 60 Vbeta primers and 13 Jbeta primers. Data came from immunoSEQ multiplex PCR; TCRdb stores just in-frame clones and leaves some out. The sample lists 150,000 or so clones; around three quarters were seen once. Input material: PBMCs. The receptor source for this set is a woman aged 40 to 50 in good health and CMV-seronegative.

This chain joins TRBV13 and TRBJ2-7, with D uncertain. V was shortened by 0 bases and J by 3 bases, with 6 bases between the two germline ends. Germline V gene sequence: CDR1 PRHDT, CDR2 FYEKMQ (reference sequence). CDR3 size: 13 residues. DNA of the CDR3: TGTGCCAGCAGCTTAGGAGCATACTACGAGCAGTACTTC. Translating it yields CASSLGAYYEQYF.

CDR3: CASSGSSGYRETQYF. The CDR3 coding sequence is TGTGCCAGTAGTGGTTCTAGCGGGTATCGGGAGACCCAGTACTTC. V is TRBV19 and J is TRBJ2-5; the match to TRBD2 covers 8 bases. This CDR3 contains 15 residues. Per the germline V gene, CDR1 is LNHDA and CDR2 is SQIVND (reference sequence). V was pared by 5 bases and J by 5 bases, with 10 bases of the junction left unmatched.

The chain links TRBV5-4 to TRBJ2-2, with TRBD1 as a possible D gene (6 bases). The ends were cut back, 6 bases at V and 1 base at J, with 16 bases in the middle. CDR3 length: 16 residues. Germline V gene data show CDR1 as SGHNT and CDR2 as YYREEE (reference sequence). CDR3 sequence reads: CASILQSGVNTGELFF. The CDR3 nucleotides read TGTGCCAGCATCCTCCAATCAGGGGTGAACACCGGGGAGCTGTTTTTT.

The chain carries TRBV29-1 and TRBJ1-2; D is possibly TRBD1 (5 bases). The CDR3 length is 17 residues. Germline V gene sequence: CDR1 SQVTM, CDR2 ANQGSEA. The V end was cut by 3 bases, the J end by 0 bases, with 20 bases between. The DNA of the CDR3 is TGCAGCGTTGAGGGGGGACCGTCCCTCTTAGCTAACTATGGCTACACCTTC. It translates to CSVEGGPSLLANYGYTF.

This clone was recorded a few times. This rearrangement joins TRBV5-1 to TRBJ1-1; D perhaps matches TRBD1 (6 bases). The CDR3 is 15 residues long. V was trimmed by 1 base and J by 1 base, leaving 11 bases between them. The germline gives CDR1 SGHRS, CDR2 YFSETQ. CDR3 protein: CASSLSGTQNTEAFF. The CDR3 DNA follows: TGCGCCAGCAGCTTGTCTGGGACACAGAACACTGAAGCTTTCTTT.

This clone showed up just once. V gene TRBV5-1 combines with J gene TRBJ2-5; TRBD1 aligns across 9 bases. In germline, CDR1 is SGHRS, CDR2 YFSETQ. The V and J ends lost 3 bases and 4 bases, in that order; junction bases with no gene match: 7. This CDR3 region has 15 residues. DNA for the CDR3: TGCGCCAGCAGCTCCCCCGGGACAGGGACAGAGACCCAGTACTTC. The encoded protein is CASSSPGTGTETQYF.

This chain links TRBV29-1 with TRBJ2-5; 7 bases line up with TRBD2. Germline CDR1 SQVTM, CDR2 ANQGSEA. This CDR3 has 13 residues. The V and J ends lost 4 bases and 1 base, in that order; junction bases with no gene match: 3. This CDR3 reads CSVGGGVQETQYF. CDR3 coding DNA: TGCAGCGTTGGTGGGGGGGTCCAAGAGACCCAGTACTTC.

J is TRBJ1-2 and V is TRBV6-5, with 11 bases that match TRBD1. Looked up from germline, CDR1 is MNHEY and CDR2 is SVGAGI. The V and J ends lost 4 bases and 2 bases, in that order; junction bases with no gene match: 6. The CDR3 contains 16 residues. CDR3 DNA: TGTGCCAGCAGTTCCCGGGACAGGGGGTTAAACTATGGCTACACCTTC. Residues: CASSSRDRGLNYGYTF.

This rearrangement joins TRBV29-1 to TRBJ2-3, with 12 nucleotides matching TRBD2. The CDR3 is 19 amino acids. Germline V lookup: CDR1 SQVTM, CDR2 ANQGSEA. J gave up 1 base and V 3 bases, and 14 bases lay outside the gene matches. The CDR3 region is CSVEVDGPSGRAGTDTQYF. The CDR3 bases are TGCAGCGTTGAGGTAGATGGGCCTAGCGGGAGGGCTGGCACAGATACGCAGTATTTT.

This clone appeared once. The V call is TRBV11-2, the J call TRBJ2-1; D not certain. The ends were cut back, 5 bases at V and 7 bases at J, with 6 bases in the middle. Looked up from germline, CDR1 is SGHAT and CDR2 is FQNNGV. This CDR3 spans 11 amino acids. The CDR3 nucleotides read TGTGCCAGCAGCCGCAGGAATGAGCAGTTCTTC. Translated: CASSRRNEQFF.

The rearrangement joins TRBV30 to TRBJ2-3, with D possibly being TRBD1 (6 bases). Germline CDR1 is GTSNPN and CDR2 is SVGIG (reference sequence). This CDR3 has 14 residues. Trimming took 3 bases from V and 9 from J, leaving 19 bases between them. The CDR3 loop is CAWSLGASRYTQYF. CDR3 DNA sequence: TGTGCCTGGAGCCTGGGGGCCTCAAGGTACACGCAGTATTTT. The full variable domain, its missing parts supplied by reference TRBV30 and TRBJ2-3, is SQTIHQWPATLVQPVGSPLSLECTVEGTSNPNLYWYRQAAGRGLQLLFYSVGIGQISSEVPQNLSASRPQDRQFILSSKKLLLSDSGFYLCAWSLGASRYTQYFGPGTRLTVL.

The CDR3 sequence: CASSLDLREGAGNTEAFF. CDR3 in DNA: TGCGCCAGCAGCTTGGATCTTCGGGAGGGGGCAGGGAACACTGAAGCTTTCTTT. The chain uses TRBV5-1 and TRBJ1-1, with 7 positions matching TRBD1. This CDR3 region has 18 residues. V lost 0 bases and J lost 1; bases outside the gene matches: 12. The germline V gene has CDR1 SGHRS and CDR2 YFSETQ.

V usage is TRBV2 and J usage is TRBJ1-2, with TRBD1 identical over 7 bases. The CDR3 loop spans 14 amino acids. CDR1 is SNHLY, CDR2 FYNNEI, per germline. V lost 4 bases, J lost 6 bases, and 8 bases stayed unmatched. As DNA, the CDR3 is TGTGCCAGCAGTGCAGGGGGTGGGTTTCATGGCTACACCTTC. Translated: CASSAGGGFHGYTF.

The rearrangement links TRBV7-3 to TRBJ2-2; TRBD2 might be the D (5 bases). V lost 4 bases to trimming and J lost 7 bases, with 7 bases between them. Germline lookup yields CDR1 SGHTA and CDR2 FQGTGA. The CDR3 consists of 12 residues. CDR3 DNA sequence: TGTGCCAGCAGCTGGAGGAACGGGGAGCTGTTTTTT. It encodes CASSWRNGELFF.

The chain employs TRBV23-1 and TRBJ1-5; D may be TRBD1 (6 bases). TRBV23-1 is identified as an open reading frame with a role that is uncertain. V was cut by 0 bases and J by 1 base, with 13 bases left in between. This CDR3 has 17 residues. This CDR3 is CASSQSFPGVSNQPQHF. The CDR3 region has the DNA TGCGCCAGCAGTCAATCGTTTCCAGGGGTGAGCAATCAGCCCCAGCATTTT.

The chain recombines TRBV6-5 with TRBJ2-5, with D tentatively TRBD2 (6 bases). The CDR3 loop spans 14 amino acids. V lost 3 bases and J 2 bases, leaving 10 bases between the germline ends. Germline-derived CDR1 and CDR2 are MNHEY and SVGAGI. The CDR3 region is CASSYSGQQETQYF. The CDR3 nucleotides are TGTGCCAGCAGTTATAGCGGACAACAAGAGACCCAGTACTTC.

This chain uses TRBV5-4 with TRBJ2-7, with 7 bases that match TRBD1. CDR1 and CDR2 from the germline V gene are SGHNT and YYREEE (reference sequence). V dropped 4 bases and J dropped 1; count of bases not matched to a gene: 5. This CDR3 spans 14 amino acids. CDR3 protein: CASSRDSRSYEQYF. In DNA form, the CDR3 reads TGTGCCAGCAGCAGGGACAGCCGGTCCTACGAGCAGTACTTC.

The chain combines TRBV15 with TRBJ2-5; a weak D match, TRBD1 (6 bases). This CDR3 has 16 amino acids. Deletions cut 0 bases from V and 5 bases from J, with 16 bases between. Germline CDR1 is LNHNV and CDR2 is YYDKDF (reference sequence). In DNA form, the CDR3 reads TGTGCCACCAGCAGAGATTTAGGGGGATCTGGGGAGACCCAGTACTTC. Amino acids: CATSRDLGGSGETQYF.

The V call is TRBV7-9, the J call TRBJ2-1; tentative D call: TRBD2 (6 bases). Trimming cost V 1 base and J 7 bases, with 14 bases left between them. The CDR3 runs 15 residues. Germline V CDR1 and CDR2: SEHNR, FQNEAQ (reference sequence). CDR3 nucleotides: TGTGCCAGCAGCTTAGGAGGTACGGGAGTGAATGAGCAGTTCTTC. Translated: CASSLGGTGVNEQFF.

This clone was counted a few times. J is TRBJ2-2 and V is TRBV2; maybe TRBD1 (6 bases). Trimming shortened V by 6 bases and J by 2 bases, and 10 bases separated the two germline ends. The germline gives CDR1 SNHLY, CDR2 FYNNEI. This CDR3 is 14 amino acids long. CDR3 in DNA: TGTGCCAGCAGAAGGACAGTTAACACCGGGGAGCTGTTTTTT. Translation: CASRRTVNTGELFF.

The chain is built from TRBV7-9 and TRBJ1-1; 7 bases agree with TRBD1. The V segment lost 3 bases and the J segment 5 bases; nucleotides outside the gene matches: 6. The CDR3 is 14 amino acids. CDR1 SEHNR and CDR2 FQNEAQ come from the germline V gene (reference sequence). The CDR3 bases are TGTGCCAGCAGCTTGAGGGGGCTAAGTACTGAAGCTTTCTTT. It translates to CASSLRGLSTEAFF.

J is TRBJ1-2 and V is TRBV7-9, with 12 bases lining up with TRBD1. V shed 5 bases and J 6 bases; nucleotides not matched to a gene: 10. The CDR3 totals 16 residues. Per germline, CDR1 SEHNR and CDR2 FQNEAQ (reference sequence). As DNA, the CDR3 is TGTGCCAGCAGCCCGCCTTGGGGGACAGGGGGCCATGGCTACACCTTC. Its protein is CASSPPWGTGGHGYTF.

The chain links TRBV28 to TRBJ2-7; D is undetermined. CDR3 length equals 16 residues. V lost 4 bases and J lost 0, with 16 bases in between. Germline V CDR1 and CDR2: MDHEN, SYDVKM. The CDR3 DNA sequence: TGTGCCAGCAGTTCCCCGAACTTTGATTCCTCCTACGAGCAGTACTTC. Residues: CASSSPNFDSSYEQYF.

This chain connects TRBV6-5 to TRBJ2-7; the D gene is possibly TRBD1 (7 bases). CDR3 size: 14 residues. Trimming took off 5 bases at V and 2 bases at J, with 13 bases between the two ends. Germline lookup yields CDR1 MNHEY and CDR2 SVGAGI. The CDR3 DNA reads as TGTGCCAGCAGTCCCGGCGGGACAGCCTACGAGCAGTACTTC. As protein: CASSPGGTAYEQYF.